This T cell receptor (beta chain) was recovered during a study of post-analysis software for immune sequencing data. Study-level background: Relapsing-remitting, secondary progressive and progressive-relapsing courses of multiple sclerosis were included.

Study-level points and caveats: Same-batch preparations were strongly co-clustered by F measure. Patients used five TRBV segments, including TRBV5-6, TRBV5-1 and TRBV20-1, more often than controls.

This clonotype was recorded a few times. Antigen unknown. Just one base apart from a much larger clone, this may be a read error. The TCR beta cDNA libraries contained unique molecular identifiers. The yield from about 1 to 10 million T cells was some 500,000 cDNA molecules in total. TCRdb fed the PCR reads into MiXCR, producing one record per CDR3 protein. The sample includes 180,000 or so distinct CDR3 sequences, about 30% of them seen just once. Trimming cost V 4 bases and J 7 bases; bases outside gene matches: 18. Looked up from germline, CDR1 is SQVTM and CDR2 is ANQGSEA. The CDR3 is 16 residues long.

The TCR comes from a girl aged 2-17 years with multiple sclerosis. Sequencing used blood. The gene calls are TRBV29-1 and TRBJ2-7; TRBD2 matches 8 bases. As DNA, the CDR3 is TGCAGCGTTGTCTCATCTAGCGGGTACTCCTACAATGAGCAGTACTTC. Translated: CSVVSSSGYSYNEQYF.